This T cell receptor beta chain derives from a study of T cells in Graves' hyperthyroidism and ophthalmopathy. The overall study: Initial diagnosis, before any treatment, was when peripheral blood was collected.

The TCR beta CDR3 regions underwent amplification using RNA transcripts as the source. An initial round of RT-PCR targeting the TCR CDR3 relied on the HTBI primer set. MiXCR, run by TCRdb on the multiplex PCR reads, gives a single entry per CDR3 protein. The table has about 530,000 distinct CDR3 sequences, 17% seen once. Fresh peripheral blood, roughly 10 ml, was the source of the PBMCs. Study results and caveats: Model predictions of ophthalmopathy came a median around 6.5 months before onset. Most thyroid clonotypes that were expanded above 0.001 also turned up in blood.

As regards this clonotype: Its antigen is unidentified.

This CDR3 spans 15 amino acids. CDR1 LNHDA and CDR2 SQIVND come from the germline V gene (reference sequence). Losses at the gene ends were 8 bases for V and 3 bases for J; bases not matched to a gene: 9. The sequenced sample consisted of blood. The chain has TRBV19 and TRBJ2-3; TRBD1 agrees at 9 bases. The sequence was collected from a woman between 18 and 30 years old with Graves' ophthalmopathy. Here the CDR3 reads CASQIQGARTDTQYF. The CDR3 DNA reads as TGTGCCAGTCAGATACAGGGGGCGAGGACAGATACGCAGTATTTT.